This T cell receptor (beta chain) was identified during a study of T cells in Graves' hyperthyroidism and ophthalmopathy. V was pared by 10 bases and J by 5 bases, with 24 bases between. CDR3 length: 16 residues. CDR1 SGHTA and CDR2 FQGTGA come from the germline V gene. Authors of the study amplified TCR beta CDR3 regions from RNA transcripts. RT-PCR in the first round (using the HTBI primer set) targeted the TCR CDR3. TCRdb reanalysed the multiplex PCR reads using MiXCR and keeps one entry per CDR3 protein. Among 300,000 to 450,000 distinct CDR3 sequences listed, 15% to 20% were seen once. Based on clinical symptoms, serum thyroxine and TRAb, thyroid ultrasound and orbital computed tomography, diagnoses were reached. The sample holds many counts of this clonotype.

The sequence came from a young man with Graves' ophthalmopathy. The sample was blood. The V gene is TRBV7-3, the J gene TRBJ2-1; tentatively, D is TRBD1 or TRBD2 (5 bases each). The CDR3 loop reads CATWDRTQSGHNEQFF. CDR3 in DNA: TGTGCCACCTGGGATAGGACACAAAGCGGTCACAATGAGCAGTTCTTC.